This TCR beta chain was profiled in a study of cytomegalovirus exposure and HLA in healthy donors. Amplification used 60 Vbeta primers and 13 Jbeta primers. Sequencing was performed with immunoSEQ multiplex PCR; in TCRdb, only in-frame clones are kept and a portion is missing. The table lists some 130,000 clones, over 70% of them singletons. Healthy bone marrow donors formed the donor group. The germline gives CDR1 GTSNPN, CDR2 SVGIG (reference sequence). This CDR3 spans 17 amino acids. V gave up 2 bases and J gave up 0 bases; unmatched junction bases: 12. Study results and caveats: A later look showed TCR association rates differing by HLA locus, highest for DRB1 and lowest for HLA-C. An analysis done earlier found most TCR beta V segments productive about 90% or about 30% of the time.

About this clone: Antigen specificity is unknown.

Input material: PBMCs. This sequence originates from a man between 35 and 55 years old in good health and CMV-seronegative. V is TRBV30 and J is TRBJ2-7; TRBD1 matches at 8 bases. The chain's CDR3 is CAWSSPRDRKGSYEQYF. In nucleotides, the CDR3 is TGTGCCTGGAGTTCCCCCCGGGACAGGAAAGGCTCCTACGAGCAGTACTTC.